This TCR beta chain originates from a study of OX40 agonist ivuxolimab in advanced cancers. Trimming cost V 0 bases and J 4 bases, with 11 bases left between them. Germline V lookup: CDR1 LGHNA, CDR2 YSLEER. The CDR3 is made up of 15 amino acids. The method was immunoSEQ multiplex PCR; TCRdb's version includes in-frame clones alone and lacks a portion of them. The data contain about 98,000 clones, roughly 93% of them singletons. This chain uses TRBV4-3 with TRBJ2-3, with D possibly matching TRBD1 (5 bases). This receptor was identified in an adult with an advanced solid tumor such as melanoma, head and neck, liver or kidney cancer. Sequences were derived from CD4+ or CD8+ T cells sorted from blood, sampled in a trial of the OX40 agonist ivuxolimab. CDR3 nucleotides: TGCGCCAGCAGCCAAGAATGGGAAGGGGCAGATACGCAGTATTTT. It is translated as CASSQEWEGADTQYF.